This is a list of T cell receptor beta chains from one sample in a study of cytomegalovirus exposure and HLA in healthy donors. TCRdb's table, derived via immunoSEQ multiplex PCR, lists solely in-frame clones and lacks some. This sample has more than 150,000 clones, with around 78% found just once. The sequencing input was PBMCs. The receptors here all came from a woman aged 35 to 49 in good health and CMV-seropositive. Both conserved end residues are part of each CDR3. Each record gives: D gene, V gene, J gene, CDR3 length, clone size, CDR3 DNA, CDR3 protein. A D gene is named only where the DNA matches it firmly. Expanded clones are given a class, and other clones once, few, many or no size at all.

.	TRBV20-1	TRBJ2-7	11	.	TGCAGTGCAAGTAGGGAGTACGAGCAGTACTTC	CSASREYEQYF
TRBD2	TRBV9	TRBJ2-1	16	.	TGTGCCAGCTCCGGACTAGCGGGGGGGTCGGGCAATGAGCAGTTCTTC	CASSGLAGGSGNEQFF
TRBD1	TRBV6-1	TRBJ1-2	15	.	TGTGCCAGCAAATTCGACAGGGGGACTAACTATGGCTACACCTTC	CASKFDRGTNYGYTF
.	TRBV30	TRBJ1-3	12	.	TGTGCCGCGGAAAGGGGGGGAAACACCATATATTTT	CAAERGGNTIYF
TRBD1	TRBV19	TRBJ1-1	13	.	TGTGCCAGTAGTACCACAGGGGGCACTGAAGCTTTCTTT	CASSTTGGTEAFF
.	TRBV18	TRBJ1-1	16	.	TGTGCCAGCTCACCAGTCGGACTAATGGTGAACACTGAAGCTTTCTTT	CASSPVGLMVNTEAFF
TRBD1	TRBV19	TRBJ1-2	14	few	TGTGCCAGTAGTATCGACAGGGGTACCTATGGCTACACCTTC	CASSIDRGTYGYTF
TRBD1	TRBV28	TRBJ1-2	14	.	TGTGCCAGCAGTTTGGCCAGGGGGGACTATGGCTACACCTTC	CASSLARGDYGYTF
.	TRBV2	TRBJ2-3	14	few	TGTGCCAGCCTAGCCTTCCCTTCCACAGATACGCAGTATTTT	CASLAFPSTDTQYF
.	TRBV19	TRBJ2-2	14	.	TGTGCCAGTAGTCCCCGCGTGGTAGCGGGGGAGCTGTTTTTT	CASSPRVVAGELFF
.	TRBV5-1	TRBJ1-2	14	.	TGCGCCAGCAGCGGAGGACAGTTAATGAATGGCTACACCTTC	CASSGGQLMNGYTF
.	TRBV19	TRBJ1-5	17	.	TGTGCCAGTAGTATAGGATCCCGGGACACTATCAATCAGCCCCAGCATTTT	CASSIGSRDTINQPQHF
.	TRBV10-2	TRBJ2-2	17	.	TGCGCCAGCCGGGTAGGAGGGGTAAAGAGAGAGACCGGGGAGCTGTTTTTT	CASRVGGVKRETGELFF
TRBD1	TRBV10-3	TRBJ2-7	13	.	TGTGCCACCTGGCCGGGACAGGGCTACGAGCAGTACTTC	CATWPGQGYEQYF
.	TRBV4-3	TRBJ1-6	15	.	TGCGCCAGCAGCCAAGGGGGGGGCTCGAATTCACCCCTCCACTTT	CASSQGGGSNSPLHF
.	TRBV18	TRBJ2-6	15	.	TGTGCCAGCTCACCAGCGGGGAACGGGGCCAACGTCCTGACTTTC	CASSPAGNGANVLTF
.	TRBV6-4	TRBJ2-7	15	once	TGTGCCAGCAGTGATGGGCGGACTGCCTCCTACGAGCAGTACTTC	CASSDGRTASYEQYF
TRBD2	TRBV28	TRBJ2-1	15	.	TGTGCCAGCAGTGAGAGCGGGGGATTTTACAATGAGCAGTTCTTC	CASSESGGFYNEQFF
.	TRBV4-1	TRBJ1-4	16	.	TGCGCCAGCAGCCAAGTTGGAGGGACGGGCAATGAAAAACTGTTTTTT	CASSQVGGTGNEKLFF
TRBD1	TRBV25-1	TRBJ2-1	14	.	TGTGCCAGCTCCGCGGGACAGGCTCGACATGAGCAGTTCTTC	CASSAGQARHEQFF
.	TRBV6-5	TRBJ2-2	14	.	TGTGCCAGCAGTCTGGACAGCGTCACCGGGGAGCTGTTTTTT	CASSLDSVTGELFF
TRBD1	TRBV30	TRBJ2-3	14	.	TGTGCCTGGAAAGGTGACAGGGGGTCAGATACGCAGTATTTT	CAWKGDRGSDTQYF
TRBD1	TRBV5-6	TRBJ1-5	17	once	TGTGCCAGCAGCTTGCTGGGACAGGGGGCGATTTCCCAGCCCCAGCATTTT	CASSLLGQGAISQPQHF
.	TRBV5-1	TRBJ1-4	15	.	TGCGCCAGCAGTCCCAGGGGAACGGGGAATGAAAAACTGTTTTTT	CASSPRGTGNEKLFF
.	TRBV6-1	TRBJ2-7	14	few	TGTGCCAGCAACCTTGGGACACTGCCCTACGAGCAGTACTTC	CASNLGTLPYEQYF
.	TRBV4-2	TRBJ2-1	15	few	TGTGCCAGCAGTCCCCTGGCGGCGCTACGAGATGAGCAGTTCTTC	CASSPLAALRDEQFF
.	TRBV7-8	TRBJ2-7	16	.	TGTGCCAGCAGCTTAGCGCTTAGCGGTGGCCCGGGGGAGCAGTACTTC	CASSLALSGGPGEQYF
.	TRBV7-8	TRBJ2-3	14	once	TGTGCCAGCAGCTTCCCCCTTGGCACAGATACGCAGTATTTT	CASSFPLGTDTQYF
.	TRBV2	TRBJ1-2	15	.	TGTGCCAGCAACAGTCAGGAGGCTATTTCCTATGGCTACACCTTC	CASNSQEAISYGYTF
TRBD1	TRBV30	TRBJ2-4	15	.	TGTGCCTGGAGTGTATTGGGGACAGGGGGAGACATTCAGTACTTC	CAWSVLGTGGDIQYF
.	TRBV9	TRBJ1-6	13	.	TGTGCCAGCAGCGCGACAGTTAATTCACCCCTCCACTTT	CASSATVNSPLHF
TRBD2	TRBV5-4	TRBJ2-7	19	.	TGTGCCAGCAGCCCCCCCCCTGGCTCCGGGACTAGCGGGGGTTACGAGCAGTACTTC	CASSPPPGSGTSGGYEQYF
TRBD1	TRBV15	TRBJ2-1	15	.	TGTGCCACCAGCAGAACCGGGACAGACTACAATGAGCAGTTCTTC	CATSRTGTDYNEQFF
.	TRBV4-2	TRBJ1-2	15	.	TGTGCCAGCAGCCAAGAAAACAGGGAAAGATATGGCTACACCTTC	CASSQENRERYGYTF
TRBD1	TRBV5-1	TRBJ2-5	15	once	TGCGCCAGCAGCCGGACAGGGGGCAGGCAAGAGACCCAGTACTTC	CASSRTGGRQETQYF
.	TRBV13	TRBJ2-6	15	.	TGTGCCAGCAGCAGTCTACGCTCTGGGGCCAACGTCCTGACTTTC	CASSSLRSGANVLTF
.	TRBV4-1	TRBJ1-6	15	.	TGCGCCAGCAGCCAAGAGAGTCCAGGGCGATCACCCCTCCACTTT	CASSQESPGRSPLHF
.	TRBV19	TRBJ1-2	13	.	TGTGCCAGTAGTGCCGGGACAAATGGGGGCTACACCTTC	CASSAGTNGGYTF